The clone carrying this T cell receptor beta chain has ten or more counts. This sample stems from a study of T cells after yellow fever vaccination. TCRdb re-derived calls from the 5' RACE reads in MiXCR, one entry per CDR3 protein. This table has approximately 510,000 distinct CDR3 sequences, 21% appearing once. The TCR originated in a young man who received the YFV17D yellow fever vaccine. Specimen: PBMCs, collected roughly 20 days after the first yellow fever vaccination.

Here the CDR3 DNA reads TGCAGTGCTTACGGACAGGGTGCCTACGAGCAGTACTTC. Residues: CSAYGQGAYEQYF. The V gene is TRBV20-1, the J gene TRBJ2-7, with 8 nucleotides matching TRBD1. The germline V gene encodes CDR1 DFQATT and CDR2 SNEGSKA (reference sequence). Trimming removed 5 bases from V and 2 bases from J; junction bases left unmatched: 5. The CDR3 is 13 residues long.